This T cell receptor beta chain stems from a study of PD-L1 blockade in urothelial cancer. Study overall: Chemotherapy regimens numbering 0 to 3 had been given to patients.

Sequencing was performed with immunoSEQ multiplex PCR; in TCRdb, only in-frame clones are kept and a portion is missing. Of fewer than 130,000 clones in the sample, over 75% were seen once. Deletions cut 4 bases from V and 8 bases from J, with 8 bases between. CDR1 is SGHVS and CDR2 is FQNEAQ in the germline V gene. The CDR3 is 12 residues long. Locally advanced or metastatic urothelial carcinoma was diagnosed in the patients. Every patient provided from 1 to 8 samples, collected pretreatment and on-treatment. The receptor comes from a man between 50 and 59 years old with urothelial cancer. J is TRBJ1-4 and V is TRBV7-8, with TRBD1 as a possible D gene (5 bases). The material sequenced was PBMCs, taken around atezolizumab (anti-PD-L1) treatment. CDR3 region: CASSSGREKLFF. The CDR3 DNA is TGTGCCAGCAGCTCAGGGAGGGAAAAACTGTTTTTT.